The TCR beta chain under discussion was sequenced for a study of T-cell memory formation after mild COVID-19. Points from the study as a whole: Certain responding clones were present in pre-infection memory, suggesting participation of cross-reactive memory.

Germline V lookup: CDR1 SGHVS, CDR2 FQNEAQ. The CDR3 spans 15 residues. Germline trimming cut 6 bases from V and 6 bases from J; bases unmatched to any gene: 10. TCRdb analysed the 5' RACE reads with MiXCR anew, one entry per CDR3 protein. The sample has 350,000 to 400,000 distinct CDR3 sequences, over 20% seen once. This clonotype has at least ten counts. Antigen unknown. This chain joins TRBV7-8 and TRBJ2-1; TRBD1 aligns across 8 bases. Sequencing was performed on PBMCs or a T cell subset sorted from them (not recorded which). The TCR was taken from an adult woman who had mild COVID-19 (a few samples of this study predate the infection). Cell type and time point are not known. CDR3 residues: CASRTRQGLGNEQFF. The CDR3 nucleotides read TGTGCCAGCAGAACCCGACAGGGGCTTGGCAATGAGCAGTTCTTC.